Shown below are 31 T cell receptor beta chains from a single sample sequenced in a study of OX40 agonist ivuxolimab in advanced cancers. Profiled with immunoSEQ multiplex PCR; TCRdb holds only in-frame clones, not every one. Of around 57,000 clones in the sample, around 82% were seen once. The source material was CD4+ or CD8+ T cells sorted from blood, sampled in a trial of the OX40 agonist ivuxolimab. The receptors shown here come from an adult with an advanced solid tumor such as melanoma, head and neck, liver or kidney cancer.

The rearrangement links TRBV7-6 to TRBJ1-4, with D hard to call. The CDR3 has 15 residues. Trimming took 5 bases from V and 6 from J, leaving 16 bases between them. The germline gives CDR1 SGHVS, CDR2 FNYEAQ. The CDR3 DNA is TGTGCCAGCAGCCCCACGTGGATGGGTTATGAAAAACTGTTTTTT. Translation gives CASSPTWMGYEKLFF.

This chain links TRBV28 with TRBJ2-3; D gene ambiguous. CDR3 length equals 12 residues. Germline V gene sequence: CDR1 MDHEN, CDR2 SYDVKM. The V end lost 2 bases, the J end lost 8 bases, and 8 bases lay between the germline ends. In DNA, the CDR3 is TGTGCCAGCAGTTTAATTGCGTCTACGCAGTATTTT. It encodes CASSLIASTQYF.

This chain joins TRBV5-4 and TRBJ1-2; a possible D gene is TRBD1 (6 bases). From germline, CDR1 is SGHNT and CDR2 YYREEE (reference sequence). The CDR3 runs to 14 residues. V dropped 4 bases and J dropped 4 bases, with 14 bases sitting between them. CDR3 nucleotide sequence: TGTGCCAGCAGCGCCAGGACAGTCTCCTATGGCTACACCTTC. This sequence encodes CASSARTVSYGYTF.

This chain connects TRBV27 to TRBJ2-2, with D perhaps TRBD1 or TRBD2 (5 bases each). CDR3 length: 15 amino acids. Trimming left V 3 bases short and J 7 bases short, with 15 bases between. The germline V gene has CDR1 MNHEY and CDR2 SMNVEV (reference sequence). CDR3 region: CASSLNNQGDGELFF. The CDR3 DNA sequence: TGTGCCAGCAGTTTGAACAATCAGGGAGACGGGGAGCTGTTTTTT.

Only one count was recorded for this clone. CDR3 loop: CASSQQGAAGNTIYF. The DNA of the CDR3 is TGTGCCAGCAGCCAACAGGGGGCGGCTGGAAACACCATATATTTT. J is TRBJ1-3 and V is TRBV5-6; 9 nucleotides match TRBD1. The germline gives CDR1 SGHDT, CDR2 YYEEEE. The ends lost 4 bases at V and 2 bases at J; junction bases unmatched: 4. CDR3 size: 15 residues. Filled out from reference TRBV5-6 and TRBJ1-3, the complete variable domain reads DAGVTQSPTHLIKTRGQQVTLRCSPKSGHDTVSWYQQALGQGPQFIFQYYEEEERQRGNFPDRFSGHQFPNYSSELNVNALLLGDSALYLCASSQQGAAGNTIYFGEGSWLTVV.

This clone was counted once. This rearrangement joins TRBV10-1 to TRBJ1-1; D is ambiguous. Trimming took off 3 bases at V and 4 bases at J, with 9 bases between the two ends. Germline V gene data show CDR1 as WNHNN and CDR2 as SYGVQD (reference sequence). There are 13 residues in the CDR3. The CDR3 sequence is CASSEYATTEAFF. Here the CDR3 DNA reads TGCGCCAGCAGTGAATACGCAACCACTGAAGCTTTCTTT.

This rearrangement joins TRBV5-4 to TRBJ1-1, with 10 bases lining up with TRBD1. Germline V lookup: CDR1 SGHNT, CDR2 YYREEE (reference sequence). The trim removed 5 bases at V and 2 bases at J, leaving 9 bases unmatched. The CDR3 runs to 16 residues. DNA of the CDR3: TGTGCCAGCAGGTACGGGGACAGGGGATTTAACACTGAAGCTTTCTTT. The encoded protein is CASRYGDRGFNTEAFF. Full variable domain (remainder filled in from reference TRBV5-4 and TRBJ1-1): ETGVTQSPTHLIKTRGQQVTLRCSSQSGHNTVSWYQQALGQGPQFIFQYYREEENGRGNFPPRFSGLQFPNYSSELNVNALELDDSALYLCASRYGDRGFNTEAFFGQGTRLTVV.

The chain employs TRBV5-5 and TRBJ2-3, with 13 bases identical to TRBD2. CDR3 size: 16 residues. Losses at the gene ends were 4 bases for V and 5 bases for J; bases not matched to a gene: 7. Germline values: CDR1 SGHKS, CDR2 YYEKEE (reference sequence). In nucleotides, the CDR3 is TGTGCCAGCAGCGCGGGGTGGACTAGCGGGAGAGATACGCAGTATTTT. Encoded protein: CASSAGWTSGRDTQYF.

The chain links TRBV7-7 to TRBJ2-7; 7 bases map to TRBD2. The CDR3 covers 16 residues. The V gene end was trimmed by 0 bases and the J gene end by 7 bases; junction bases not matched to a gene: 12. Germline-derived CDR1 and CDR2 are SSHAT and FNYEAQ (reference sequence). The chain's CDR3 is CASSLARGGVLREQYF. The CDR3 coding sequence is TGTGCCAGCAGCTTAGCCCGGGGAGGGGTTTTGCGGGAGCAGTACTTC. Supplemented by reference TRBV7-7 and TRBJ2-7, the full variable domain reads GAGVSQSPRYKVTKRGQDVTLRCDPISSHATLYWYQQALGQGPEFLTYFNYEAQPDKSGLPSDRFSAERPEGSISTLTIQRTEQRDSAMYRCASSLARGGVLREQYFGPGTRLTVT.

This chain uses TRBV2 with TRBJ2-1; a weak D match, TRBD1 (6 bases). Germline values: CDR1 SNHLY, CDR2 FYNNEI. Trimming removed 1 base from V and 12 bases from J, with 13 bases in between. The CDR3 has 13 amino acids. This chain's CDR3 is CASSEEDRSGQFF. The CDR3 nucleotides are TGTGCCAGCAGTGAAGAAGACAGGTCGGGGCAGTTCTTC.

This clone was counted once. The V call is TRBV30, the J call TRBJ2-6; D ambiguous. Trimming cost V 1 base and J 1 base, with 8 bases left between them. Germline V gene lookup returns CDR1 GTSNPN and CDR2 SVGIG (reference sequence). The CDR3 is made up of 15 amino acids. CDR3 in DNA: TGTGCCTGGAGTGAGGAGTCTTCTGGGGCCAACGTCCTGACTTTC. This sequence encodes CAWSEESSGANVLTF.

This chain uses TRBV28 with TRBJ2-1, with no clear D. CDR1 is MDHEN and CDR2 is SYDVKM in the germline V gene. The CDR3 length is 13 residues. Trimming removed 2 bases at V and 5 bases at J, with 7 bases between. The CDR3 coding sequence is TGTGCCAGCAGTTTAGTAGTAGACAATGAGCAGTTCTTC. Residues: CASSLVVDNEQFF.

The chain couples TRBV18 to TRBJ1-3; 8 bases are a match to TRBD1. Germline V CDR1 and CDR2: KGHSH, LQKENI. J was trimmed by 2 bases and V by 5 bases; bases with no gene match: 2. The CDR3 spans 14 residues. DNA of the CDR3: TGTGCCAGCTCATTGGACAGGGCTGGAAACACCATATATTTT. Protein product: CASSLDRAGNTIYF.

The chain uses TRBV5-1 and TRBJ2-1, with TRBD2 matching 7 bases. This CDR3 is 15 amino acids long. Germline V gene lookup returns CDR1 SGHRS and CDR2 YFSETQ. The J segment lost 10 bases and the V segment lost 7 bases, leaving 17 bases of the junction unmatched. Written as DNA, the CDR3 is TGCGCCAGCTCCCGGGGAGGCGGGAGCCGGGCGGAGCAGTTCTTC. It yields the protein CASSRGGGSRAEQFF. Drawing the rest from reference TRBV5-1 and TRBJ2-1, the complete variable domain is KAGVTQTPRYLIKTRGQQVTLSCSPISGHRSVSWYQQTPGQGLQFLFEYFSETQRNKGNFPGRFSGRQFSNSRSEMNVSTLELGDSALYLCASSRGGGSRAEQFFGPGTRLTVL.

The rearrangement joins TRBV15 to TRBJ1-2; no reliable D call. The CDR3 has 14 amino acids. From germline, CDR1 is LNHNV and CDR2 YYDKDF (reference sequence). V was clipped by 1 base and J by 7 bases, with 13 bases between them. The CDR3 DNA sequence: TGTGCCACCAGCAGAGGCATCAGTCCGGGTGGCTACACCTTC. The encoded protein is CATSRGISPGGYTF.

V is TRBV10-1 and J is TRBJ2-1; D is unresolved. CDR3 size: 15 residues. Germline V CDR1 and CDR2: WNHNN, SYGVQD (reference sequence). With 4 bases removed from V and 0 bases from J, the gap between germline ends came to 10 bases. This chain's CDR3 is CASSADIGSYNEQFF. Here the CDR3 DNA reads TGCGCCAGCAGTGCCGACATAGGCTCCTACAATGAGCAGTTCTTC.

The CDR3 here is CASKEGSSYNSPLHF. CDR3 nucleotide sequence: TGTGCCAGCAAGGAGGGGAGCTCCTATAATTCACCCCTCCACTTT. This chain joins TRBV6-5 and TRBJ1-6; perhaps TRBD1 as D (5 bases). The V end lost 7 bases, the J end lost 0 bases, and 10 bases lay between the germline ends. CDR3 length equals 15 residues. The V gene's germline CDR1 is MNHEY and CDR2 SVGAGI.

The chain joins TRBV10-3 to TRBJ2-1; either TRBD1 or TRBD2 may fit D (6 bases each). The CDR3 spans 20 residues. Looked up from germline, CDR1 is ENHRY and CDR2 is SYGVKD. V was pared by 2 bases and J by 0 bases, with 23 bases between. The CDR3 sequence is CAISENPGDSPASSYNEQFF. For the CDR3, the DNA is TGTGCCATCAGTGAGAATCCAGGGGACTCTCCAGCAAGCTCCTACAATGAGCAGTTCTTC.

This chain links TRBV5-1 with TRBJ2-1; 8 bases fit TRBD2. The CDR3 loop spans 23 amino acids. CDR1 is SGHRS, CDR2 YFSETQ, per germline. V shed 7 bases, J shed 2 bases, and the junction held 32 bases outside the gene matches. CDR3 loop: CASGSGFLGPRLASVRTYNEQFF. The CDR3, as DNA: TGCGCCAGCGGCTCAGGGTTTTTAGGTCCGAGACTAGCGTCCGTCCGCACCTACAATGAGCAGTTCTTC.

This clone appeared once. The chain couples TRBV2 to TRBJ2-5; the D gene is possibly TRBD2 (5 bases). CDR1 is SNHLY, CDR2 FYNNEI, per germline. The CDR3 consists of 15 residues. V lost 2 bases to trimming and J lost 1 base, with 11 bases between them. In DNA form, the CDR3 reads TGTGCCAGCAGTGAACTCAGGACTTCCCAAGAGACCCAGTACTTC. It codes for CASSELRTSQETQYF.

The chain is built from TRBV4-1 and TRBJ2-7; D unresolved. The CDR3 is 17 amino acids. Trimming stripped 3 bases from V and 6 bases from J, with 24 bases between. In germline, CDR1 is MGHRA, CDR2 YSYEKL. CDR3 protein: CASSHPPFKGSKGEQYF. In nucleotides, the CDR3 is TGCGCCAGCAGCCACCCCCCCTTTAAAGGCAGCAAGGGCGAGCAGTACTTC.

The chain has TRBV10-3 and TRBJ1-4; D unclear. This CDR3 has 13 residues. Trimming removed 9 bases at V and 4 bases at J, with 12 bases between. CDR1 ENHRY and CDR2 SYGVKD come from the germline V gene. CDR3 in DNA: TGTGCCATTGGGAAGTCGGGTAATGAAAAACTGTTTTTT. Protein sequence: CAIGKSGNEKLFF.

The chain couples TRBV15 to TRBJ2-1; D remains ambiguous. Between the trimmed V and J ends, which lost 0 bases and 3 bases, there was a span of 9 bases. This CDR3 contains 15 residues. Germline V CDR1 and CDR2: LNHNV, YYDKDF (reference sequence). DNA of the CDR3: TGTGCCACCAGCAGAGAACGGGCCGACTACAATGAGCAGTTCTTC. Its protein is CATSRERADYNEQFF.

J is TRBJ2-5 and V is TRBV11-2; 10 nucleotides align to TRBD2. Germline loops: CDR1 SGHAT, CDR2 FQNNGV. V dropped 1 base and J dropped 11; count of bases not matched to a gene: 7. There are 14 residues in the CDR3. For the CDR3, the DNA is TGTGCCAGCAGCTTAGGGCTAGCGGGAGCATCTCAGTACTTC. This gives the protein CASSLGLAGASQYF.

Concerning this clone: A much larger clone lies a single base off, so this may be a read error. This sample also contains other DNA sequences that code for the same CDR3. The chain uses TRBV28 and TRBJ2-1; D remains ambiguous. Germline V CDR1 and CDR2: MDHEN, SYDVKM. This CDR3 is 13 amino acids long. CDR3 nucleotides: TGTGCCAGCAAGGCTCCCTCCTACAATGAACAGTTCTTC. It translates to CASKAPSYNEQFF.

The chain recombines TRBV13 with TRBJ2-7, with a weak D call TRBD1 (5 bases). Germline CDR1 PRHDT, CDR2 FYEKMQ (reference sequence). The V and J ends lost 5 bases and 3 bases respectively, with 17 bases between them. This CDR3 is built from 15 residues. CDR3 in DNA: TGTGCCAGCAGCCTATATCATTCAGGGTTCTACGAGCAGTACTTC. Its translation is CASSLYHSGFYEQYF.

V gene TRBV2 combines with J gene TRBJ2-2; TRBD2 matches at 14 bases. CDR3 length: 16 residues. The V gene end was trimmed by 7 bases and the J gene end by 4 bases; junction bases not matched to a gene: 5. Looked up from germline, CDR1 is SNHLY and CDR2 is FYNNEI. The CDR3 DNA is TGTGCCAGCAAACGGGGACTAGCGGGGGCCACCGGGGAGCTGTTTTTT. Its protein product is CASKRGLAGATGELFF.

This chain links TRBV5-1 with TRBJ1-1, with TRBD1 matching over 12 bases. From germline, CDR1 is SGHRS and CDR2 YFSETQ. With V trimmed by 4 bases and J by 0 bases, 13 bases remained unmatched. The CDR3 loop spans 19 amino acids. DNA of the CDR3: TGCGCCAGCAGCGCCGGGACAGGGGGCCACCTCGACATGAACACTGAAGCTTTCTTT. It is translated as CASSAGTGGHLDMNTEAFF. Full variable domain (rest looked up from reference TRBV5-1 and TRBJ1-1): KAGVTQTPRYLIKTRGQQVTLSCSPISGHRSVSWYQQTPGQGLQFLFEYFSETQRNKGNFPGRFSGRQFSNSRSEMNVSTLELGDSALYLCASSAGTGGHLDMNTEAFFGQGTRLTVV.

This chain joins TRBV28 and TRBJ2-1; 12 positions agree with TRBD2. CDR1 and CDR2 from the germline V gene are MDHEN and SYDVKM. The CDR3 extends over 14 amino acids. V was clipped by 7 bases and J by 7 bases; unmatched bases: 5. The CDR3 protein is CASTRLAGGNEQFF. The CDR3 region has the DNA TGTGCCAGCACCCGTCTAGCGGGAGGGAATGAGCAGTTCTTC.

This sequence joins TRBV5-8 and TRBJ1-2; D possibly corresponds to TRBD1 (5 bases). Germline CDR1 and CDR2: SGHTS and YDEGEE. The CDR3 extends over 13 amino acids. V shed 4 bases and J shed 6 bases, with 13 bases lying between them. As DNA, the CDR3 is TGTGCCAGCAGCCCGGGACTGACGCATGGCTACACCTTC. Residues: CASSPGLTHGYTF.

This clone has only one observation. The rearrangement links TRBV6-6 to TRBJ1-2, with TRBD1 matching over 7 bases. The V and J ends lost 6 bases and 8 bases, in that order; junction bases with no gene match: 12. The CDR3 loop spans 14 amino acids. Germline assignment: CDR1 MNHNY and CDR2 SVGAGI (reference sequence). CDR3 sequence: CASRQARGIKGYTF. CDR3 in DNA: TGTGCCAGCAGACAGGCCAGGGGGATCAAGGGCTACACCTTC.